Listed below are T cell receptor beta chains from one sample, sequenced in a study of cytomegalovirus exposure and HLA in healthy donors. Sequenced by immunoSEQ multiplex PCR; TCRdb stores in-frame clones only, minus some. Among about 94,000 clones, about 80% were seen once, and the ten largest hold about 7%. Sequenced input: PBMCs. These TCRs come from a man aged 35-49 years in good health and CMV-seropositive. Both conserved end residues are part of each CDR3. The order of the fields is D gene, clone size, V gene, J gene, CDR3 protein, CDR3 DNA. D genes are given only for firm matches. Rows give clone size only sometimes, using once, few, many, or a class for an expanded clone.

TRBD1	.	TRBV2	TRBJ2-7	CANTGQAYEQYF	TGTGCCAACACCGGACAGGCCTACGAGCAGTACTTC
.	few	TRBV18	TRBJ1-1	CASGEGRRTEAFF	TGTGCCAGCGGGGAAGGGAGGAGAACTGAAGCTTTCTTT
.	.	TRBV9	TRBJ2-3	CASSPELGVSDTQYF	TGTGCCAGCAGCCCTGAACTGGGAGTATCAGATACGCAGTATTTT
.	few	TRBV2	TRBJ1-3	CASSENRAGNTIYF	TGTGCCAGCAGTGAGAACCGAGCTGGAAACACCATATATTTT
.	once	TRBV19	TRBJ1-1	CASRVGAVTEAFF	TGTGCCAGTAGAGTGGGGGCGGTCACTGAAGCTTTCTTT
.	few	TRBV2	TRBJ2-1	CASRTPGLSNEQFF	TGTGCCAGCAGGACCCCCGGACTGTCCAATGAGCAGTTCTTC
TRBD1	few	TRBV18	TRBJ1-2	CASSLGQSYGYTF	TGTGCCAGCTCACTGGGACAGTCCTATGGCTACACCTTC
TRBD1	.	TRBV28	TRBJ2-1	CASSLSGQGQNEQFF	TGTGCCAGCAGTTTATCGGGACAGGGACAGAATGAGCAGTTCTTC
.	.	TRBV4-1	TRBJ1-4	CASSQDSRALNEKLFF	TGCGCCAGCAGCCAAGATTCGAGGGCCCTTAATGAAAAACTGTTTTTT
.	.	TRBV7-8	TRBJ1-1	CASSLGFGGEAFF	TGTGCCAGCAGCTTAGGATTCGGGGGTGAAGCTTTCTTT
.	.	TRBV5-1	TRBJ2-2	CASSRDKRAGELFF	TGCGCCAGCAGCCGGGACAAAAGGGCCGGGGAGCTGTTTTTT
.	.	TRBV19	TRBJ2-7	CASSIRDNSYEQYF	TGTGCCAGTAGTATCCGGGACAACTCCTACGAGCAGTACTTC
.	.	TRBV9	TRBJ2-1	CASSVEGGNNEQFF	TGTGCCAGCAGCGTAGAAGGCGGAAACAATGAGCAGTTCTTC
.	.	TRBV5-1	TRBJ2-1	CASSLDRPNEQFF	TGCGCCAGCAGCTTAGACAGGCCCAATGAGCAGTTCTTC
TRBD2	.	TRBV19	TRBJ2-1	CASSISSGRGEQFF	TGTGCCAGTAGTATATCGAGCGGGAGGGGTGAGCAGTTCTTC
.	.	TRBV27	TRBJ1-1	CASSFGDSEAFF	TGTGCCAGCAGTTTCGGGGATTCTGAAGCTTTCTTT
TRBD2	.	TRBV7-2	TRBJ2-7	CASSLALAAHEQYF	TGTGCCAGCAGCTTAGCGCTAGCGGCCCACGAGCAGTACTTC
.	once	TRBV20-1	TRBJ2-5	CSAYEETQYF	TGCAGTGCTTATGAAGAGACCCAGTACTTC
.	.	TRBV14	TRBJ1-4	CASSQANRIPEKLFF	TGTGCCAGCAGCCAAGCGAACAGAATCCCTGAAAAACTGTTTTTT
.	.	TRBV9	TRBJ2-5	CASSPYRRATGETQYF	TGCGCCAGCAGCCCTTACCGCCGGGCAACGGGGGAGACCCAGTACTTC
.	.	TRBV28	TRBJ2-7	CASIENGSYEQYF	TGTGCCAGCATCGAAAACGGCTCCTACGAGCAGTACTTC
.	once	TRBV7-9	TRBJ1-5	CASSRSGLDNQPQHF	TGTGCCAGCAGCCGCTCAGGGCTTGACAATCAGCCCCAGCATTTT
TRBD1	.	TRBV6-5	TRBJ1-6	CASSYRTGGGSPLHF	TGTGCCAGCAGTTACCGGACAGGGGGCGGTTCACCCCTCCACTTT
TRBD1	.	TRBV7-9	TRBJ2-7	CASSKTGNGYEQYF	TGTGCCAGCAGCAAGACAGGGAATGGCTACGAGCAGTACTTC
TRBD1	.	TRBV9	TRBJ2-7	CASSASGTGWDEQYF	TGTGCCAGCAGCGCCTCCGGGACAGGGTGGGACGAGCAGTACTTC
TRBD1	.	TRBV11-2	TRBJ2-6	CASSQDRGSGANVLTF	TGTGCCAGCAGCCAAGACAGGGGGTCCGGGGCCAACGTCCTGACTTTC
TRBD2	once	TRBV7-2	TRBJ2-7	CASSLTGAGFEQYF	TGTGCCAGCAGCCTCACTGGAGCGGGGTTCGAGCAGTACTTC
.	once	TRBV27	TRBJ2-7	CASSLSRTYEQYF	TGTGCCAGCAGTTTATCTAGGACATACGAGCAGTACTTC
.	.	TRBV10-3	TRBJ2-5	CAITKDRQETQYF	TGTGCCATCACCAAAGACAGACAAGAGACCCAGTACTTC
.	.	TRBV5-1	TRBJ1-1	CASSLDSEAFF	TGCGCCAGCAGCTTAGACAGTGAAGCTTTCTTT
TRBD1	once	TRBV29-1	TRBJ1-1	CSAARQGGVTEAFF	TGCAGCGCAGCCCGACAGGGGGGGGTTACTGAAGCTTTCTTT
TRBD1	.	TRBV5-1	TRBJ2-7	CASSLDGQGGNEQYF	TGCGCCAGCAGCTTGGATGGACAGGGGGGGAACGAGCAGTACTTC
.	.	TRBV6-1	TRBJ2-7	CASSDKGGYYEQYF	TGTGCCAGCAGTGATAAGGGGGGGTACTACGAGCAGTACTTC
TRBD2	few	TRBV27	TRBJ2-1	CASSPRLAGRGEQFF	TGTGCCAGCAGTCCCCGGCTAGCGGGGCGGGGTGAGCAGTTCTTC
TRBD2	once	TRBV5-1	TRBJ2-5	CASSAGTSGGQETQYF	TGCGCCAGCAGCGCCGGGACTAGCGGGGGACAAGAGACCCAGTACTTC
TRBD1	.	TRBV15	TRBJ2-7	CATSRVGPGQGFYEQYF	TGTGCCACCAGCAGGGTCGGCCCGGGACAGGGTTTTTACGAGCAGTACTTC
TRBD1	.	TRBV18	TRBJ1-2	CASSPGQGTHGYTF	TGTGCCAGCTCACCGGGACAGGGGACGCATGGCTACACCTTC
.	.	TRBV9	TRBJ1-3	CASSPGTGKGNTIYF	TGTGCCAGCAGCCCTGGAACAGGGAAGGGAAACACCATATATTTT
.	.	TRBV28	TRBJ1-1	CASSSGALTSTEAFF	TGTGCCAGCAGTTCAGGGGCCCTTACTAGCACTGAAGCTTTCTTT
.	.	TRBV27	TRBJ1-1	CASSANFNTEAFF	TGTGCCAGCAGTGCAAACTTCAACACTGAAGCTTTCTTT
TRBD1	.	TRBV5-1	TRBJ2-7	CASSLDRGLYEQYF	TGCGCCAGCAGCTTGGACAGGGGGCTCTACGAGCAGTACTTC
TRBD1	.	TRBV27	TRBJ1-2	CASRNRTGGYGYTF	TGTGCCAGCAGAAACCGGACAGGGGGCTATGGCTACACCTTC
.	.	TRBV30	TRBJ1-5	CAWSLLDSHNQPQHF	TGTGCCTGGAGTCTACTCGACAGTCACAATCAGCCCCAGCATTTT
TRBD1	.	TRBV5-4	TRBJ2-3	CASSLGQGPDTQYF	TGTGCCAGCAGCTTGGGACAGGGACCAGATACGCAGTATTTT
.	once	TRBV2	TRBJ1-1	CASSASGLNTEAFF	TGTGCCAGCAGTGCCTCCGGTCTAAACACTGAAGCTTTCTTT
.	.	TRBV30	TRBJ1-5	CAWSVLHRSPNQPQHF	TGTGCCTGGAGTGTATTACACAGGTCCCCCAATCAGCCCCAGCATTTT
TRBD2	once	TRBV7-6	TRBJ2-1	CASSYLRISGGAHNEQFF	TGTGCCAGCAGCTACCTAAGGATTAGCGGGGGGGCGCATAATGAGCAGTTCTTC
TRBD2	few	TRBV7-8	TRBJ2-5	CASSPGGPGETQYF	TGTGCCAGCAGTCCGGGGGGGCCCGGGGAGACCCAGTACTTC
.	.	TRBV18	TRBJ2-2	CASSPGYGGELFF	TGTGCCAGCTCACCCGGTTACGGCGGGGAGCTGTTTTTT
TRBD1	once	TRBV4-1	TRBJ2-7	CASSHRGQGKFEQYF	TGCGCCAGCAGCCACCGGGGACAGGGGAAGTTCGAGCAGTACTTC
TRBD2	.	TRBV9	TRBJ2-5	CASSVAPSGGGETQYF	TGTGCCAGCAGCGTAGCCCCCTCGGGGGGTGGAGAGACCCAGTACTTC
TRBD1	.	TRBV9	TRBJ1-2	CASSTYDRADGYTF	TGTGCCAGCAGCACCTACGACAGGGCGGATGGCTACACCTTC
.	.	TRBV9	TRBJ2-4	CASSVGSTGNIQYF	TGTGCCAGCAGCGTAGGGTCCACGGGGAACATTCAGTACTTC
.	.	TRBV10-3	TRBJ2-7	CAISANRDNEQYF	TGTGCCATCAGTGCCAACAGGGACAACGAGCAGTACTTC
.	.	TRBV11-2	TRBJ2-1	CASSLVSRRGSGNEQFF	TGTGCCAGCAGCTTAGTTTCCCGGCGGGGATCGGGCAATGAGCAGTTCTTC
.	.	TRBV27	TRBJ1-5	CASSLSQGSDQPQHF	TGTGCCAGCAGTTTATCACAGGGATCGGATCAGCCCCAGCATTTT
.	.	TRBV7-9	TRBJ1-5	CATSWGDQPQHF	TGTGCCACCTCTTGGGGGGATCAGCCCCAGCATTTT